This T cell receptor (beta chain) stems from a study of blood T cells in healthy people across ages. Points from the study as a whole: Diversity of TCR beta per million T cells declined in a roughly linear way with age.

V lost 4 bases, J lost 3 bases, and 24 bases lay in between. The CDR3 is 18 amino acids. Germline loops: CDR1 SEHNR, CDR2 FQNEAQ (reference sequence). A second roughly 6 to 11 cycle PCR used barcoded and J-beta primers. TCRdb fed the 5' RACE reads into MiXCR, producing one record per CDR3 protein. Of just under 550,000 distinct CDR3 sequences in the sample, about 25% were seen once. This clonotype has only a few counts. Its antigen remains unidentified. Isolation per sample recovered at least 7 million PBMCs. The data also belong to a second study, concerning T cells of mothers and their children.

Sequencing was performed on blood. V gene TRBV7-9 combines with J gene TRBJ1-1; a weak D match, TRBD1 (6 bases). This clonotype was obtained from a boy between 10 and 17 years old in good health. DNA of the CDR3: TGTGCCAGCAGCTCTCCCCCCTGGACGGGACCAGGGGACACTGAAGCTTTCTTT. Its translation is CASSSPPWTGPGDTEAFF.